Following are 15 T cell receptor beta chains from one sample sequenced in a study of regulatory T cells in long-lasting Graves disease. The TCR beta library used iRepertoire HTBI primers with Arm-PCR amplification of CDR3. TCRdb processed the multiplex PCR reads anew with MiXCR; each CDR3 protein has one entry. The sample yields about 370,000 distinct CDR3 sequences, 15% to 18% seen once. Time point specified: newly diagnosed GD, antithyroid drugs for less than 3 months. TCR sequences were obtained from RNA taken from PBMCs. Sequences were derived from peripheral blood mononuclear cells (PBMCs), sampled at new diagnosis, from a patient treated with antithyroid drugs. The receptors originated from a female donor with Graves disease.

This clonotype showed up many times. V usage is TRBV24-1 and J usage is TRBJ2-1, with a possible D match to TRBD1 (5 bases). CDR1 and CDR2 (germline): KGHDR, SFDVKD. CDR3 length equals 13 residues. The germline V and J ends were trimmed by 6 bases and 5 bases, with 10 bases remaining between them. DNA for the CDR3: TGTGCCACCAGTCGGCAGGGTCACAATGAGCAGTTCTTC. Translated, it gives CATSRQGHNEQFF.

Many counts were recorded for this clonotype. The rearrangement joins TRBV29-1 to TRBJ2-7; perhaps TRBD1 as D (5 bases). V was clipped by 4 bases and J by 6 bases, with 13 bases between them. Germline V gene lookup returns CDR1 SQVTM and CDR2 ANQGSEA. This CDR3 contains 12 residues. Here the CDR3 DNA reads TGCAGCGTTGGTACAGGACCTCGCGAGCAGTACTTC. This encodes CSVGTGPREQYF.

This clonotype was detected many times. The chain is built from TRBV29-1 and TRBJ1-2, with D possibly TRBD1 on 5 matching bases. V gave up 0 bases and J gave up 8 bases, with 16 bases separating them. CDR3 length: 14 amino acids. CDR1 and CDR2 from the germline V gene are SQVTM and ANQGSEA. This CDR3 is CSVEDSGRGEGYTF. CDR3 sequence (DNA): TGCAGCGTTGAAGACTCAGGAAGGGGCGAGGGCTACACCTTC. The whole variable domain, remainder taken from reference TRBV29-1 and TRBJ1-2, is SAVISQKPSRDICQRGTSLTIQCQVDSQVTMMFWYRQQPGQSLTLIATANQGSEATYESGFVIDKFPISRPNLTFSTLTVSNMSPEDSSIYLCSVEDSGRGEGYTFGSGTRLTVV.

This clonotype was counted many times. This sequence joins TRBV5-1 and TRBJ1-5; D is unclear. Germline V lookup: CDR1 SGHRS, CDR2 YFSETQ. The length of the CDR3 is 13 residues. V shed 0 bases and J shed 3 bases, with 4 bases lying between them. This CDR3 is CASSLDNNQPQHF. The CDR3 nucleotides are TGCGCCAGCAGCTTGGACAACAATCAGCCCCAGCATTTT.

This clonotype was detected ten times or more. V is TRBV5-1 and J is TRBJ2-1; perhaps TRBD1 as D (6 bases). The CDR3 extends over 16 amino acids. V was cut by 3 bases and J by 5 bases, with 18 bases left in between. Germline-derived CDR1 and CDR2 are SGHRS and YFSETQ. CDR3 residues: CASSWPRDTGDNEQFF. The DNA of the CDR3 is TGCGCCAGCAGCTGGCCCCGGGACACGGGTGACAATGAGCAGTTCTTC.

Details on this clonotype: Just one base apart from a much larger clone, this may be a read error. The gene calls are TRBV12-3 or TRBV12-4 and TRBJ2-2; 10 bases align to TRBD2. The CDR3 covers 18 residues. The DNA for the CDR3 is TGTGCCAGCAGGCCCACGTGGGGAGCGGGGGGGTTTACCGGGGAGCTGGTTTTT. As protein: CASRPTWGAGGFTGELVF.

This sequence joins TRBV10-3 and TRBJ2-2, with 12 bases that match TRBD2. The V segment lost 9 bases and the J segment 4 bases; nucleotides outside the gene matches: 6. CDR1 and CDR2 from the germline V gene are ENHRY and SYGVKD. The CDR3 is 15 amino acids. The CDR3 reads CAILAGGRSTGELFF. CDR3 in DNA: TGTGCCATTCTAGCGGGAGGGAGAAGCACCGGGGAGCTGTTTTTT.

The chain combines TRBV6-1 with TRBJ1-2, with D perhaps matching TRBD1 (5 bases). In germline, CDR1 is MNHNS, CDR2 SASEGT. The CDR3 runs to 13 residues. The germline V and J ends were trimmed by 6 bases and 2 bases, with 10 bases remaining between them. CDR3 bases: TGTGCCAGCAGACTCGACAGCAACTATGGCTACACCTTC. It codes for CASRLDSNYGYTF.

Only a few counts were recorded for this clonotype. The chain couples TRBV19 to TRBJ1-5; 9 bases are shared with TRBD1. Germline loops: CDR1 LNHDA, CDR2 SQIVND (reference sequence). This CDR3 has 19 residues. V lost 7 bases to trimming and J lost 2 bases; unmatched junction nucleotides: 18. CDR3 sequence: CASTTRTGQGRLGNQPQHF. CDR3 nucleotide sequence: TGTGCCAGTACCACCCGGACGGGACAGGGTCGTTTAGGCAATCAGCCCCAGCATTTT.

This clonotype has ten or more counts. The V gene is TRBV3-1, the J gene TRBJ2-1, with TRBD1 identical over 10 bases. The CDR3 has 16 residues. Germline V lookup: CDR1 LGHDT, CDR2 YNNKEL (reference sequence). V trimming: 4 bases; J trimming: 4 bases; junction bases outside the gene matches: 7. CDR3 DNA sequence: TGTGCCAGCAGCCCCGGAGGGACAGGGGCATACAATGAGCAGTTCTTC. Its protein is CASSPGGTGAYNEQFF.

The sample holds many counts of this clonotype. The chain has TRBV28 and TRBJ1-5; D is possibly TRBD1 (6 bases). The V gene lost 6 bases and the J gene lost 6 bases, with 18 bases spanning the gap. CDR3 length: 15 amino acids. Germline V lookup: CDR1 MDHEN, CDR2 SYDVKM. The CDR3 coding sequence is TGTGCCAGCAGGGGGATCGGACAGCCAAGTCAGCCCCAGCATTTT. Residues: CASRGIGQPSQPQHF. Supplemented by reference TRBV28 and TRBJ1-5, the full variable domain reads DVKVTQSSRYLVKRTGEKVFLECVQDMDHENMFWYRQDPGLGLRLIYFSYDVKMKEKGDIPEGYSVSREKKERFSLILESASTNQTSMYLCASRGIGQPSQPQHFGDGTRLSIL.

This clonotype showed up many times. This chain connects TRBV5-1 to TRBJ2-5, with 11 bases fitting TRBD2. This CDR3 is built from 16 residues. V lost 8 bases to trimming and J lost 1 base; unmatched junction nucleotides: 10. Per the germline V gene, CDR1 is SGHRS and CDR2 is YFSETQ. CDR3 loop: CASFYLAGGRQETQYF. CDR3 coding DNA: TGCGCCAGTTTTTACCTAGCGGGGGGACGCCAAGAGACCCAGTACTTC.

As concerns this clonotype: The likely explanation is a read error, given a far larger clone one base away. This rearrangement joins TRBV28 to TRBJ1-2; TRBD1 is a possible D gene (5 bases). There are 15 residues in the CDR3. Looked up from germline, CDR1 is MDHEN and CDR2 is SYDVKM. In nucleotides, the CDR3 is TGTGCCAGCAGCTTAGATCCTGGGGCTCACTATGGCTACATCTTC. Translating it yields CASSLDPGAHYGYIF.

This clonotype was counted ten times or more. The chain recombines TRBV20-1 with TRBJ2-7, with TRBD2 as a possible D gene (7 bases). CDR3 length: 13 amino acids. V was clipped by 5 bases and J by 6 bases, with 17 bases between them. CDR1 is DFQATT, CDR2 SNEGSKA, per germline (reference sequence). The CDR3 sequence is CSASRGGVGEQYF. For the CDR3, the DNA is TGCAGTGCTTCTAGGGGGGGGGTCGGCGAGCAGTACTTC.

This clonotype was detected only once. A far larger clone lies a single base away; this is likely a read error. This chain links TRBV7-2 with TRBJ2-1; 9 bases are a match to TRBD2. CDR3 size: 15 residues. Germline V lookup: CDR1 SGHTA, CDR2 FQGNSA. With V trimmed by 8 bases and J by 7 bases, 12 bases remained unmatched. The CDR3 DNA sequence: TGTGCCAGCGGCCCGACCACCAGCGGGAGGAATGAGCAGTTCTTC. Protein product: CASGPTTSGRNEQFF.